These 13 T cell receptor beta chains originate from one sample sequenced in a study of shared clonotypes between healthy human individuals. Using immunoSEQ multiplex PCR, the repertoire was profiled, and TCRdb retains in-frame clones only, with some absent. The data hold 950,000 to 1,300,000 clones, with roughly 70% observed a single time. The sequenced material came from memory CD4+ T cells sorted from blood. The sample's subset: CD45RA-negative fraction. Receptor source: a man younger than 30 in good health.

V is TRBV5-6 and J is TRBJ1-1, with TRBD1 matching 9 bases. CDR3 length: 14 residues. Germline V gene lookup returns CDR1 SGHDT and CDR2 YYEEEE. V shed 4 bases and J 6 bases; nucleotides not matched to a gene: 7. The CDR3 DNA follows: TGTGCCAGCAGCCCCTCTCGACAGGGGGCTGAAGCTTTCTTT. Translating gives CASSPSRQGAEAFF. Supplemented by reference TRBV5-6 and TRBJ1-1, the full variable domain reads DAGVTQSPTHLIKTRGQQVTLRCSPKSGHDTVSWYQQALGQGPQFIFQYYEEEERQRGNFPDRFSGHQFPNYSSELNVNALLLGDSALYLCASSPSRQGAEAFFGQGTRLTVV.

This chain connects TRBV5-1 to TRBJ2-5, with TRBD2 as a possible D gene (6 bases). V was cut by 1 base and J by 0 bases, with 19 bases left in between. The V gene's germline CDR1 is SGHRS and CDR2 YFSETQ. This CDR3 comprises 18 residues. Written as DNA, the CDR3 is TGCGCCAGCAGCTTGACCCGCTCTAGCGAAGTGTACCAAGAGACCCAGTACTTC. It translates to CASSLTRSSEVYQETQYF.

The chain joins TRBV7-2 to TRBJ2-4; D uncertain. Germline-derived CDR1 and CDR2 are SGHTA and FQGNSA. This CDR3 has 13 residues. The V gene lost 5 bases and the J gene lost 4 bases, with 9 bases spanning the gap. For the CDR3, the DNA is TGTGCCAGCAGCCCTGGGTCAAAAAACATTCAGTACTTC. This gives the protein CASSPGSKNIQYF.

The gene calls are TRBV10-3 and TRBJ1-1, with 9 bases aligning to TRBD1. The V gene end was trimmed by 8 bases and the J gene end by 3 bases; junction bases not matched to a gene: 4. This CDR3 is built from 13 residues. The germline V gene encodes CDR1 ENHRY and CDR2 SYGVKD. The CDR3 coding sequence is TGTGCCATCGCGAGGACAGGGGACACTGAAGCTTTCTTT. This sequence encodes CAIARTGDTEAFF.

This clone came up a few times. The chain recombines TRBV19 with TRBJ1-2; no reliable D call. CDR1 is LNHDA, CDR2 SQIVND, per germline (reference sequence). V was cut by 7 bases and J by 3 bases, with 12 bases left in between. The CDR3 loop spans 13 amino acids. CDR3 in amino acids: CASTWGSDYGYTF. CDR3 bases: TGTGCCAGTACCTGGGGATCCGACTATGGCTACACCTTC.

The chain has TRBV19 and TRBJ1-2; possible D gene TRBD1, 6 bases. The CDR3 length is 15 residues. Germline V gene data show CDR1 as LNHDA and CDR2 as SQIVND (reference sequence). The V end was cut by 5 bases, the J end by 4 bases, with 17 bases between. The CDR3 sequence: CASSPQRGGTYGYTF. The CDR3 region has the DNA TGTGCCAGTAGTCCCCAGAGGGGGGGCACCTATGGCTACACCTTC.

This rearrangement joins TRBV28 to TRBJ1-5, with a weak D call TRBD1 (5 bases). The CDR3 is 13 residues long. Germline CDR1 MDHEN, CDR2 SYDVKM. V dropped 7 bases and J dropped 4 bases, with 11 bases sitting between them. As DNA, the CDR3 is TGTGCCAGCAATAGACAGCCTAATCAGCCCCAGCATTTT. This gives the protein CASNRQPNQPQHF.

The V gene is TRBV10-3, the J gene TRBJ1-3; 12 bases align to TRBD1. Trimming cost V 4 bases and J 3 bases; bases outside gene matches: 10. CDR1 and CDR2 from the germline V gene are ENHRY and SYGVKD. The CDR3 loop spans 18 amino acids. The CDR3 DNA follows: TGTGCCATCAGTGGACCCGGGACAGGGGGCGCGGATGGAAACACCATATATTTT. Protein product: CAISGPGTGGADGNTIYF.

Here the CDR3 reads CASSARPNYYEQYF. CDR3 nucleotide sequence: TGTGCCAGCAGCGCCCGACCCAACTACTACGAGCAGTACTTC. The gene calls are TRBV7-8 and TRBJ2-7; D is uncertain. V dropped 5 bases and J dropped 3 bases, with 14 bases sitting between them. The germline gives CDR1 SGHVS, CDR2 FQNEAQ. CDR3 length: 14 residues.

The chain joins TRBV4-3 to TRBJ1-4, with 9 positions matching TRBD1. Per the germline V gene, CDR1 is LGHNA and CDR2 is YSLEER. With 4 bases clipped from V and 6 bases from J, the junction kept 9 bases outside the gene matches. The CDR3 loop spans 16 amino acids. The CDR3 reads CASSRDHRGRYEKLFF. The CDR3 DNA sequence: TGCGCCAGCAGCCGAGATCACAGGGGGCGTTATGAAAAACTGTTTTTT.

CDR3 sequence (DNA): TGTGCCAGCAGCTTTTGGGCGGGCAGCAGCTCCTATAATTCACCCCTCCACTTT. This sequence encodes CASSFWAGSSSYNSPLHF. The chain employs TRBV11-2 and TRBJ1-6; D gene unclear. The germline V gene encodes CDR1 SGHAT and CDR2 FQNNGV. CDR3 length: 18 amino acids. The germline V and J ends were trimmed by 3 bases and 0 bases, with 15 bases remaining between them.

Regarding this clone: Additional DNA sequences in this sample encode the identical CDR3. This chain uses TRBV7-2 with TRBJ2-6, with D maybe TRBD1 (5 bases). Trimming pared 3 bases from V and 4 bases from J, leaving 7 bases between. CDR3 length equals 14 residues. Germline CDR1 and CDR2: SGHTA and FQGNSA. The CDR3 DNA follows: TGTGCCAGCAGCTTTGGGGCCGGGGCCAACGTCCTGACTTTC. This encodes CASSFGAGANVLTF.

This chain uses TRBV5-4 with TRBJ2-7; 7 bases agree with TRBD1. Germline values: CDR1 SGHNT, CDR2 YYREEE (reference sequence). The CDR3 sequence is 15 residues long. V gave up 4 bases and J gave up 5 bases; unmatched junction bases: 12. DNA of the CDR3: TGTGCCAGCAGCGAACCTGACAGGGTGGTCCACGAGCAGTACTTC. This encodes CASSEPDRVVHEQYF.